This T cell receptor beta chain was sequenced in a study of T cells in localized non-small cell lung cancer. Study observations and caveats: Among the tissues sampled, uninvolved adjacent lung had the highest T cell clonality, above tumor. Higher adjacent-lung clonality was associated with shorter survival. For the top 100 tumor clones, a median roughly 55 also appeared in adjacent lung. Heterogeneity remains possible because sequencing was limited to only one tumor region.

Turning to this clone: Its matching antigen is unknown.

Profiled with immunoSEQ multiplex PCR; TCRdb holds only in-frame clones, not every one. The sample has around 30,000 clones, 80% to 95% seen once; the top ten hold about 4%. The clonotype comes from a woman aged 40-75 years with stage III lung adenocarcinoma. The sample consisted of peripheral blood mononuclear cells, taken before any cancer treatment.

The DNA for the CDR3 is TGTGCCAGCAGTGAATGGGGGTTTAATGAAAAACTGTTTTTT. It is translated as CASSEWGFNEKLFF. The chain links TRBV6-1 to TRBJ1-4; TRBD1 might be the D (5 bases). From germline, CDR1 is MNHNS and CDR2 SASEGT. This CDR3 spans 14 amino acids. Trimming removed 2 bases at V and 4 bases at J, with 8 bases between.